This T cell receptor (beta chain) was captured in a study of blood T cells in healthy people across ages. This clonotype was found a few times. Antigen: not known. After removal of 1 base from V and 1 base from J, the junction contained 4 bases not matched to a gene. Germline CDR1 and CDR2: MNHEY and SMNVEV (reference sequence). This CDR3 comprises 18 residues. Study observations and caveats: Donor CMV status, an unknown factor, possibly confounded changes in expanded clonotypes.

Primed by a sample-barcoded 5' primer and a J-beta primer mix, a second PCR proceeded for 7 to 11 cycles. Using its own MiXCR run on the 5' RACE reads, TCRdb lists one record per CDR3 protein. The data hold 800,000 to 950,000 distinct CDR3 sequences, with about 37% observed a single time. This receptor was obtained from a man between 18 and 35 years old in good health. V and J are TRBV27 and TRBJ2-1, with TRBD2 matching over 13 bases. The sequencing input was blood. The CDR3, as DNA: TGTGCCAGCAGTTTATGGGGACTAGCGGGGCCTTCCTACAATGAGCAGTTCTTC. As protein: CASSLWGLAGPSYNEQFF.